Each of the 14 T cell receptor beta chains below was sequenced from the same sample in a study of beta chain features in type 1 diabetes. TCRB transcripts that were expressed got sequenced, as all of the isolated RNA had been reverse transcribed. Clones were sequenced by immunoSEQ multiplex PCR, and TCRdb holds only the in-frame ones, with some missing. Among some 410,000 clones listed, approximately 10% were seen once. The sequenced sample consisted of naive CD4+ T cells from blood. Receptors originate from a woman between 18 and 29 years old in good health.

The rearrangement links TRBV7-2 to TRBJ2-5, with D perhaps TRBD2 (5 bases). Trimming stripped 1 base from V and 4 bases from J, with 10 bases between. Germline V gene lookup returns CDR1 SGHTA and CDR2 FQGNSA. The CDR3 sequence is 14 residues long. CDR3 in amino acids: CASSLVSGIETQYF. The CDR3 DNA sequence: TGTGCCAGCAGCTTAGTCTCCGGGATAGAGACCCAGTACTTC.

The chain couples TRBV4-1 to TRBJ1-3; D remains unclear. Germline CDR1 and CDR2: MGHRA and YSYEKL. With 1 base removed from V and 0 bases from J, the gap between germline ends came to 13 bases. The CDR3 contains 17 residues. This CDR3 reads CASSQGASRTSGNTIYF. CDR3 bases: TGCGCCAGCAGCCAAGGTGCGAGTCGAACCTCTGGAAACACCATATATTTT.

This clone was counted a few times. The chain carries TRBV5-1 and TRBJ2-5; 7 nucleotides align to TRBD1. The CDR3 is 15 residues long. With 2 bases clipped from V and 3 bases from J, the junction kept 7 bases outside the gene matches. The germline V gene has CDR1 SGHRS and CDR2 YFSETQ. The chain's CDR3 is CASSFSDRVEETQYF. The CDR3 DNA sequence: TGCGCCAGCAGCTTCTCAGACAGGGTGGAAGAGACCCAGTACTTC.

The rearrangement joins TRBV7-9 to TRBJ2-7, with D possibly TRBD2 on 5 matching bases. CDR3 length: 14 residues. The V gene lost 5 bases and the J gene lost 6 bases, with 17 bases spanning the gap. The germline V gene has CDR1 SEHNR and CDR2 FQNEAQ (reference sequence). The CDR3 here is CASSPRSAEVEQYF. The CDR3 bases are TGTGCCAGCAGCCCCCGGTCAGCGGAAGTCGAGCAGTACTTC.

This chain joins TRBV28 and TRBJ2-5; 9 positions match TRBD2. This CDR3 comprises 16 residues. The V gene end was trimmed by 5 bases and the J gene end by 5 bases; junction bases not matched to a gene: 12. Germline CDR1 is MDHEN and CDR2 is SYDVKM. CDR3 nucleotide sequence: TGTGCCAGCAGTCTAAGTGGGCGGGGGGGCCCGGAGACCCAGTACTTC. Translation gives CASSLSGRGGPETQYF. Based on the CDR3 plus reference TRBV28 and TRBJ2-5, the full variable domain is DVKVTQSSRYLVKRTGEKVFLECVQDMDHENMFWYRQDPGLGLRLIYFSYDVKMKEKGDIPEGYSVSREKKERFSLILESASTNQTSMYLCASSLSGRGGPETQYFGPGTRLLVL.

The V gene is TRBV25-1, the J gene TRBJ1-5, with TRBD1 matching over 8 bases. Germline assignment: CDR1 MGHDK and CDR2 SYGVNS. The CDR3 covers 16 residues. V was pared by 5 bases and J by 6 bases, with 12 bases of the junction left unmatched. The CDR3 reads CASSFERDRKSQPQHF. For the CDR3, the DNA is TGTGCCAGCAGTTTCGAAAGGGACAGGAAGAGTCAGCCCCAGCATTTT.

This clone was recorded a few times. Other DNA sequences in this specimen translate into the identical CDR3. The rearrangement links TRBV7-9 to TRBJ1-1, with D possibly matching TRBD1 (5 bases). The CDR3 covers 12 residues. V gave up 1 base and J gave up 8 bases, with 8 bases separating them. Per germline, CDR1 SEHNR and CDR2 FQNEAQ (reference sequence). In nucleotides, the CDR3 is TGTGCCAGCAGCTTAGTGGGGCAGGAAGCTTTCTTT. Translated: CASSLVGQEAFF.

The sample holds a few counts of this clone. CDR3 sequence reads: CASSTFDRGLYEQYF. CDR3 bases: TGTGCCAGCAGCACGTTCGACAGGGGGCTCTACGAGCAGTACTTC. The genes are TRBV7-9 and TRBJ2-7; 10 positions agree with TRBD1. The V gene end was trimmed by 5 bases and the J gene end by 3 bases; junction bases not matched to a gene: 7. Per the germline V gene, CDR1 is SEHNR and CDR2 is FQNEAQ (reference sequence). This CDR3 is built from 15 residues.

In its sample, this clone was seen a few times. V and J are TRBV10-3 and TRBJ2-1, with no clear D. V lost 3 bases and J 6 bases, leaving 6 bases between the germline ends. CDR1 and CDR2 from the germline V gene are ENHRY and SYGVKD. The CDR3 is 12 amino acids. The CDR3 is CAISERPNEQFF. The CDR3, as DNA: TGTGCCATCAGTGAAAGACCCAATGAGCAGTTCTTC.

This chain joins TRBV7-9 and TRBJ1-1, with a weak D call TRBD1 (5 bases). CDR3 length: 15 amino acids. Trimming cost V 1 base and J 5 bases, with 14 bases left between them. The germline gives CDR1 SEHNR, CDR2 FQNEAQ (reference sequence). The CDR3 loop is CASSLGTGRRTEAFF. CDR3 bases: TGTGCCAGCAGCTTAGGTACAGGACGTAGGACTGAAGCTTTCTTT.

This clone was found a few times. The chain joins TRBV28 to TRBJ2-4; TRBD2 is a possible D gene (5 bases). The V and J ends lost 6 bases and 1 base respectively, with 10 bases between them. Germline V gene lookup returns CDR1 MDHEN and CDR2 SYDVKM. The CDR3 spans 14 residues. CDR3 sequence reads: CASRGGAAKNIQYF. The CDR3 nucleotides read TGTGCCAGCAGAGGAGGAGCTGCCAAAAACATTCAGTACTTC. The full variable domain, completed using reference TRBV28 and TRBJ2-4, is DVKVTQSSRYLVKRTGEKVFLECVQDMDHENMFWYRQDPGLGLRLIYFSYDVKMKEKGDIPEGYSVSREKKERFSLILESASTNQTSMYLCASRGGAAKNIQYFGAGTRLSVL.

The chain links TRBV2 to TRBJ1-2, with 8 bases lining up with TRBD1. Germline loops: CDR1 SNHLY, CDR2 FYNNEI. This CDR3 has 15 amino acids. V shed 6 bases, J shed 7 bases, and the junction held 13 bases outside the gene matches. CDR3 sequence (DNA): TGTGCCAGCAGCCCAGAGGCACAGGGGGGTTCTGGCTACACCTTC. Encoded protein: CASSPEAQGGSGYTF.

In its sample, this clone was seen a few times. The CDR3, as DNA: TGTGCCAGCAGCCCTCGGGGGACAGGGGCCACTGAAGCTTTCTTT. This codes for CASSPRGTGATEAFF. V and J are TRBV6-5 and TRBJ1-1; 10 bases fit TRBD1. Germline V CDR1 and CDR2: MNHEY, SVGAGI. There are 15 residues in the CDR3. J lost 4 bases, V lost 6 bases, and 8 bases had no gene match.

The table lists this clone with a few counts. This rearrangement joins TRBV7-9 to TRBJ2-3; D unresolved. Trimming cost V 1 base and J 2 bases, with 10 bases left between them. CDR3 length: 15 residues. Looked up from germline, CDR1 is SEHNR and CDR2 is FQNEAQ (reference sequence). The CDR3 loop is CASSLVTQNTDTQYF. As DNA, the CDR3 is TGTGCCAGCAGCTTAGTAACACAGAACACAGATACGCAGTATTTT.